These 4 T cell receptor beta chains were sequenced from one sample in a study of T cell responses to AZD1222 COVID-19 vaccine. Method: immunoSEQ multiplex PCR; TCRdb's copy keeps in-frame clones and lacks some. This table holds tens of thousands of clones, 80% to 90% found once. The material sequenced was peripheral blood, taken on day 0 of AZD1222 vaccination. These receptors were collected from an adult in good health.

The chain has TRBV28 and TRBJ1-1; D gene unclear. Germline CDR1 MDHEN, CDR2 SYDVKM. The V gene lost 7 bases and the J gene lost 0 bases, with 15 bases spanning the gap. The CDR3 runs to 15 residues. In DNA, the CDR3 is TGTGCCAGCAACCTATCGGGGAGGGTGAACACTGAAGCTTTCTTT. Protein sequence: CASNLSGRVNTEAFF.

The chain links TRBV15 to TRBJ1-5; D ambiguous. The CDR3 length is 13 residues. The germline V gene encodes CDR1 LNHNV and CDR2 YYDKDF (reference sequence). Trimming took off 5 bases at V and 6 bases at J, with 11 bases between the two ends. The CDR3 DNA reads as TGTGCCACCAGCGAACCCCGGGGTCAGCCCCAGCATTTT. Translation: CATSEPRGQPQHF.

This clone has just one count. The gene calls are TRBV4-2 and TRBJ1-2, with 7 bases identical to TRBD1. This CDR3 has 15 amino acids. Germline values: CDR1 LGHNA, CDR2 YNFKEQ. With V trimmed by 0 bases and J by 7 bases, 8 bases remained unmatched. CDR3 protein: CASSQEVRGQSGYTF. The CDR3 DNA reads TGTGCCAGCAGCCAAGAGGTTAGGGGGCAGAGTGGCTACACCTTC.

The chain employs TRBV3-1 (or the pseudogene TRBV3-2) and TRBJ1-1; perhaps TRBD1 as D (5 bases). From germline, CDR1 is LGHDT and CDR2 YNNKEL (reference sequence). CDR3 length equals 14 residues. V lost 1 base and J 8 bases, leaving 14 bases between the germline ends. The CDR3, as DNA: TGTGCCAGCAGCCAAGTGGCTGGGACGGCAGAAGCTTTCTTT. As protein: CASSQVAGTAEAFF.